The 17 T cell receptor beta chains below were found in one sample sequenced in a study of blood T cell repertoires in COVID-19. The data were produced by immunoSEQ multiplex PCR, yet TCRdb's version contains in-frame clones alone and is incomplete. This table holds some 300,000 clones, about 90% found once. Sequenced sample: PBMCs or T cells enriched from blood (not recorded which). These receptors all come from a woman aged 45-60 years who had been exposed to COVID-19.

The V call is TRBV19, the J call TRBJ1-2; D is uncertain. Between the trimmed V and J ends, which lost 3 bases and 4 bases, there was a span of 9 bases. Germline V gives CDR1 LNHDA, CDR2 SQIVND (reference sequence). This CDR3 contains 13 residues. CDR3 protein: CASSMDVAYGYTF. CDR3 coding DNA: TGTGCCAGTAGTATGGATGTAGCCTATGGCTACACCTTC.

Comments on this clone: Distinct nucleotide sequences in the sample also encode this CDR3. The chain links TRBV18 to TRBJ1-5, with 7 positions matching TRBD1. The length of the CDR3 is 13 residues. V lost 6 bases, J lost 5 bases, and 4 bases stayed unmatched. Germline lookup yields CDR1 KGHSH and CDR2 LQKENI. As DNA, the CDR3 is TGTGCCAGCTCCCCCGACAGGGATCAGCCCCAGCATTTT. This gives the protein CASSPDRDQPQHF.

The rearrangement joins TRBV25-1 to TRBJ2-2; weak D call: TRBD1 (6 bases). The CDR3 extends over 15 amino acids. Germline CDR1 reads MGHDK; CDR2 reads SYGVNS. V lost 4 bases to trimming and J lost 3 bases, with 12 bases between them. The CDR3 is CASSGDTAYTGELFF. The CDR3 region has the DNA TGTGCCAGCAGTGGGGACACCGCTTACACCGGGGAGCTGTTTTTT.

The V call is TRBV5-1, the J call TRBJ1-1; 9 bases align to TRBD1. The CDR3 loop spans 15 amino acids. Germline assignment: CDR1 SGHRS and CDR2 YFSETQ. After removal of 2 bases from V and 4 bases from J, the junction contained 6 bases not matched to a gene. The CDR3 region has the DNA TGCGCCAGCAGCTTAGGACAGGGGAGGAGCACTGAAGCTTTCTTT. Its protein is CASSLGQGRSTEAFF.

The chain has TRBV19 and TRBJ2-6; a possible D gene is TRBD1 (6 bases). The V and J ends lost 2 bases and 0 bases respectively, with 17 bases between them. Germline V gene lookup returns CDR1 LNHDA and CDR2 SQIVND (reference sequence). The CDR3 sequence is 19 residues long. CDR3 amino acids: CASSITQGSASSGANVLTF. The CDR3 coding sequence is TGTGCCAGTAGTATAACACAGGGATCTGCTTCCTCTGGGGCCAACGTCCTGACTTTC.

This sequence joins TRBV18 and TRBJ2-2; TRBD1 matches 8 bases. The J segment lost 4 bases and the V segment lost 4 bases, leaving 5 bases of the junction unmatched. Germline CDR1 and CDR2: KGHSH and LQKENI. The CDR3 is made up of 15 amino acids. CDR3 residues: CASSLYRGFTGELFF. The CDR3 DNA follows: TGTGCCAGCTCACTGTACAGGGGGTTCACCGGGGAGCTGTTTTTT. Based on the CDR3 plus reference TRBV18 and TRBJ2-2, the full variable domain is NAGVMQNPRHLVRRRGQEARLRCSPMKGHSHVYWYRQLPEEGLKFMVYLQKENIIDESGMPKERFSAEFPKEGPSILRIQQVVRGDSAAYFCASSLYRGFTGELFFGEGSRLTVL.

This chain connects TRBV7-9 to TRBJ2-6; 7 bases map to TRBD1. The V segment lost 5 bases and the J segment 4 bases; nucleotides outside the gene matches: 5. CDR3 size: 15 residues. The germline gives CDR1 SEHNR, CDR2 FQNEAQ (reference sequence). The DNA of the CDR3 is TGTGCCAGCAGCCCACAGGGGTACGGGGCCAACGTCCTGACTTTC. Encoded protein: CASSPQGYGANVLTF.

The chain couples TRBV5-8 to TRBJ1-5; TRBD1 might be the D (6 bases). Trimming removed 2 bases from V and 3 bases from J, with 12 bases in between. The V gene's germline CDR1 is SGHTS and CDR2 YDEGEE. This CDR3 has 15 amino acids. The CDR3 DNA sequence: TGTGCCAGCAGCTTAGGACAGAACTTCAATCAGCCCCAGCATTTT. It codes for CASSLGQNFNQPQHF. The full variable domain, with the rest looked up from reference TRBV5-8 and TRBJ1-5, is EAGVTQSPTHLIKTRGQQATLRCSPISGHTSVYWYQQALGLGLQFLLWYDEGEERNRGNFPPRFSGRQFPNYSSELNVNALELEDSALYLCASSLGQNFNQPQHFGDGTRLSIL.

V usage is TRBV7-6 and J usage is TRBJ2-5; 9 positions agree with TRBD1. Germline CDR1 SGHVS, CDR2 FNYEAQ. CDR3 length equals 15 residues. V lost 5 bases to trimming and J lost 6 bases; unmatched junction nucleotides: 10. CDR3 region: CASSAGGQGPKTQYF. DNA of the CDR3: TGTGCCAGCAGCGCCGGGGGACAGGGTCCGAAGACCCAGTACTTC. The full variable domain, rest sourced from reference TRBV7-6 and TRBJ2-5, is GAGVSQSPRYKVTKRGQDVALRCDPISGHVSLYWYRQALGQGPEFLTYFNYEAQQDKSGLPNDRFSAERPEGSISTLTIQRTEQRDSAMYRCASSAGGQGPKTQYFGPGTRLLVL.

The J gene is TRBJ2-5, the V gene TRBV3-1 (or the pseudogene TRBV3-2); possible D gene TRBD2, 5 bases. The CDR3 totals 15 residues. CDR1 and CDR2 from the germline V gene are LGHDT and YNNKEL (reference sequence). V was clipped by 0 bases and J by 0 bases, with 8 bases between them. CDR3 region: CASSQEAGNQETQYF. CDR3 sequence (DNA): TGTGCCAGCAGCCAAGAGGCCGGGAACCAAGAGACCCAGTACTTC.

This clone was picked up a small number of times. The chain joins TRBV27 to TRBJ1-2, with 8 bases identical to TRBD1. With 7 bases clipped from V and 5 bases from J, the junction kept 6 bases outside the gene matches. Germline loops: CDR1 MNHEY, CDR2 SMNVEV (reference sequence). The CDR3 has 13 amino acids. Here the CDR3 reads CASKLTGEYGYTF. The CDR3 DNA follows: TGTGCCAGCAAACTGACAGGGGAGTATGGCTACACCTTC.

V and J are TRBV11-2 and TRBJ2-2; 7 bases map to TRBD2. Germline V CDR1 and CDR2: SGHAT, FQNNGV. This CDR3 has 13 residues. V was clipped by 10 bases and J by 3 bases; unmatched bases: 5. CDR3 protein: CAIRLADTGELFF. CDR3 nucleotide sequence: TGTGCCATCCGACTAGCCGACACCGGGGAGCTGTTTTTT.

The chain carries TRBV5-8 and TRBJ2-3, with 8 bases matching TRBD1. Looked up from germline, CDR1 is SGHTS and CDR2 is YDEGEE. The CDR3 contains 17 residues. The trim removed 3 bases at V and 8 bases at J, leaving 17 bases unmatched. The CDR3 loop is CASSSGRDRSLVGTQYF. The CDR3 DNA sequence: TGTGCCAGCAGCTCCGGTCGGGACAGGTCCCTAGTGGGTACGCAGTATTTT.

The table lists this clone with a count of one. This chain's CDR3 is CASRRGGAGADTQYF. CDR3 sequence (DNA): TGTGCCAGCAGGCGCGGGGGGGCCGGGGCAGATACGCAGTATTTT. The V and J genes are TRBV6-5 and TRBJ2-3, with 9 nucleotides matching TRBD2. The CDR3 loop spans 15 amino acids. V trimming: 6 bases; J trimming: 4 bases; junction bases outside the gene matches: 8. Germline V gives CDR1 MNHEY, CDR2 SVGAGI.

The chain joins TRBV28 to TRBJ2-7; D is ambiguous. Germline values: CDR1 MDHEN, CDR2 SYDVKM. Trimming removed 5 bases at V and 6 bases at J, with 11 bases between. The CDR3 covers 12 residues. The CDR3 is CASSKTYLEQYF. CDR3 coding DNA: TGTGCCAGCAGTAAGACATATCTCGAGCAGTACTTC.

This chain uses TRBV5-1 with TRBJ1-2, with a weak D call TRBD1 (5 bases). Germline-derived CDR1 and CDR2 are SGHRS and YFSETQ. V was shortened by 5 bases and J by 4 bases, with 15 bases between the two germline ends. The CDR3 spans 14 residues. CDR3 DNA sequence: TGCGCCAGCAGGCTGGTTGGGGGGACCTATGGCTACACCTTC. The encoded protein is CASRLVGGTYGYTF.

This clone has just one count. The chain has TRBV14 and TRBJ2-7; 7 bases align to TRBD1. Germline V lookup: CDR1 SGHDN, CDR2 FVKESK. This CDR3 is 16 amino acids long. The ends lost 4 bases at V and 5 bases at J; junction bases unmatched: 14. CDR3 residues: CASSRRFGRGIDEQYF. The CDR3 nucleotides read TGTGCCAGCAGCCGAAGGTTCGGCAGGGGGATCGACGAGCAGTACTTC.